This T cell receptor (beta chain) was obtained from a study of blood T cell repertoires in COVID-19 (dated by TCRdb to between 2020 and 2021). With regard to the full study: Samples covering the acute and convalescent phases of COVID-19 were provided by collaborators in the United States, Italy and Spain. The material from the prospective study consisted of cDNA or gDNA derived from T cells, B-cell-depleted T cells, or PBMCs. The dataset comprised deeply sampled blood TCRbeta repertoires from subjects exposed to, actively infected with, or recovered from COVID-19. The repertoires were made available in a free public database intended to serve as a resource for research on the immune response to SARS-CoV-2. The samples were drawn from the first 160 participants of the ongoing ImmuneRACE study and from some 1,300 subjects provided by 6 global collaborators. Nearly every sample came with metadata listing a de-identified subject ID, COVID-19 status, age in years and sex. Where HLA class I and class II types were available, the types were taken from metadata supplied by the sample provider, not from assay-based typing. Overall results and qualifications from the work: How much clinical and demographic metadata was included differed by source and by participant, and the metadata was provided uncurated.

At one collaborating source in Seattle, patients were enrolled during active infection and were followed longitudinally through the course of disease. Whole blood was collected in K2EDTA tubes by collaborating institutions according to the institutions' own protocols. For TCRbeta analysis, collaborators shipped samples as frozen whole blood, isolated PBMCs, or DNA extracted from either of those sample types. As for this clone: It has no known antigen specificity. One base away there is no much larger clone; base qualities are not given.

The CDR3, from cysteine to phenylalanine, totals 16 residues. Only CDR3 DNA is held: 48 bases, read in frame from base 1. The germline V gene sets CDR1 to SGHTA and CDR2 to FQGNSA. The germline V end is reduced by 5 bases and the J end by 2 bases; junction bases left unmatched: 9. TCRbeta CDR3 regions were amplified from genomic DNA using the immunoSEQ Assay, a bias-controlled multiplex PCR. The study's own analysis went as follows. The number of nucleated cells in each sample was estimated from the amplification of reference gene primers within the assay. Sequence reads were collapsed and filtered to measure the absolute abundance of every unique TCRbeta CDR3 rearrangement. For each sample, productive Simpson clonality was calculated as the square root of Simpson's diversity index over productive rearrangements. Entries here come from immuneACCESS through TCRdb and include only in-frame sequences with V and J called. Some clones fail to appear in such tables; in the studies checked, an unresolved V gene covers under half of the shortfall, and the cause of the remainder is unknown. V, J and clone size were drawn from that table, and D and trimming were deduced from the DNA. Here the sample has approximately 300,000 clones; approximately 90% occur a single time. Around 5.8% of the sample belongs to the ten largest clones.

Sequencing was performed on peripheral blood. This receptor was identified in a woman aged 50 to 65 with COVID-19, enrolled during active disease. Recombination linked TRBV7-2 to TRBJ2-5; TRBD2 agrees with 9 junctional bases. The DNA sequence follows: TGTGCCAGCAGCCCGCCGGCTCTAGCGGGACAAGAGACCCAGTACTTC. Translation gives CASSPPALAGQETQYF.